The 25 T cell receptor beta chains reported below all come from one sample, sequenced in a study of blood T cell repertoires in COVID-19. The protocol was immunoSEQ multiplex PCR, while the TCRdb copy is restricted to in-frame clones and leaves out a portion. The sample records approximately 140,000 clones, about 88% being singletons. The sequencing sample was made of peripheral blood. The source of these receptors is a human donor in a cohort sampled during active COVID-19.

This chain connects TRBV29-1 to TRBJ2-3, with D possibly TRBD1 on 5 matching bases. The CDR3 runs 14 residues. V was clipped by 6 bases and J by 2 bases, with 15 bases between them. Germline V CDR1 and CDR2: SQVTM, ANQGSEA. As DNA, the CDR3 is TGCAGCGTCGTCAGGGTGCTGAACACAGATACGCAGTATTTT. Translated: CSVVRVLNTDTQYF.

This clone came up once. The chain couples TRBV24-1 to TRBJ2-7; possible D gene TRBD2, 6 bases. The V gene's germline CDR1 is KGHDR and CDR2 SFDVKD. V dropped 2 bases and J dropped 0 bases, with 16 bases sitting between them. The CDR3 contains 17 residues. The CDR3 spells CATSDSDGSASSYEQYF. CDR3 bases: TGTGCCACCAGTGATTCGGACGGGAGCGCGAGCTCCTACGAGCAGTACTTC.

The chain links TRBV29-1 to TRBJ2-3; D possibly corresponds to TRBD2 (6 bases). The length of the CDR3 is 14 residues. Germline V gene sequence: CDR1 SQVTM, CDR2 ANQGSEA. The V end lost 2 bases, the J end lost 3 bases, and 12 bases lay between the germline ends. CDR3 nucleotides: TGCAGCGTTGAACCTAGCCGGGGGACAGATACGCAGTATTTT. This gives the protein CSVEPSRGTDTQYF.

The CDR3: CATSEKTATNEKLFF. The CDR3 region has the DNA TGTGCCACCAGTGAGAAGACAGCAACTAATGAAAAACTGTTTTTT. The chain is built from TRBV24-1 and TRBJ1-4; possibly TRBD1 for D (5 bases). The germline CDR1 and CDR2 sequences are KGHDR and SFDVKD. V lost 4 bases to trimming and J lost 0 bases, with 8 bases between them. The CDR3 is 15 amino acids.

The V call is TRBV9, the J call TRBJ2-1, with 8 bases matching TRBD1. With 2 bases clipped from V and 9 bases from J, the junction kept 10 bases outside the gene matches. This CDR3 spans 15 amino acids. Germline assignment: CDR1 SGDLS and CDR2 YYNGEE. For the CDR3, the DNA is TGTGCCAGCAGCGTTGGACAGGGCCCGACAGGTGAGCAGTTCTTC. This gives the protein CASSVGQGPTGEQFF.

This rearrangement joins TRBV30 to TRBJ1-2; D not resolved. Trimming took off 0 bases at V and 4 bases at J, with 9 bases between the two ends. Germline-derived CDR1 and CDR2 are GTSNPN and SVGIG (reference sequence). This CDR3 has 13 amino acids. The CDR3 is CAWSVEGLYGYTF. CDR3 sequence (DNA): TGTGCCTGGAGTGTCGAGGGCCTCTATGGCTACACCTTC.

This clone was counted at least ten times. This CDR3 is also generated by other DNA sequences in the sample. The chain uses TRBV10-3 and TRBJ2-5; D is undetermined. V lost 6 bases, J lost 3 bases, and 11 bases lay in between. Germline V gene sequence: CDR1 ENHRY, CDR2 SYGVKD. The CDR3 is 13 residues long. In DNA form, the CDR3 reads TGTGCCATCAGGCGGAGTTTGGAAGAGACCCAGTACTTC. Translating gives CAIRRSLEETQYF.

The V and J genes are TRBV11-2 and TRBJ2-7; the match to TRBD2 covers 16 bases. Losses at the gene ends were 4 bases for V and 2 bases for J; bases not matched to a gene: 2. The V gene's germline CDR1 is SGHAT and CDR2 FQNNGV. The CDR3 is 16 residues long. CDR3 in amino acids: CASSWGLAGGPYEQYF. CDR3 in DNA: TGTGCCAGCAGCTGGGGACTAGCGGGAGGGCCCTACGAGCAGTACTTC.

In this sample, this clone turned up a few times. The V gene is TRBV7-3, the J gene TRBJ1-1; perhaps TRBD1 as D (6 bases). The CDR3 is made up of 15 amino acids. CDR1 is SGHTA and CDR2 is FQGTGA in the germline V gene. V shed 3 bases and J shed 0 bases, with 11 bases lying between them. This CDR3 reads CASSLDRVMNTEAFF. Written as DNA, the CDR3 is TGTGCCAGCAGCTTGGACAGAGTTATGAACACTGAAGCTTTCTTT.

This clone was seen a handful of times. CDR3 sequence: CASRTQRVYEQYF. As DNA, the CDR3 is TGTGCCAGCAGGACCCAGCGGGTCTACGAGCAGTACTTC. The chain combines TRBV6-5 with TRBJ2-7; TRBD2 is a possible D gene (6 bases). Trimming stripped 6 bases from V and 3 bases from J, with 12 bases between. The length of the CDR3 is 13 residues. CDR1 and CDR2 (germline): MNHEY, SVGAGI.

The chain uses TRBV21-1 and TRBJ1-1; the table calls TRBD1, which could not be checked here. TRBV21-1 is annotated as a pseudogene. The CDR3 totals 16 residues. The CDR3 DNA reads TGTGCCACCGCCCCTAAGGACAGCCGATTAGGCACTGAAGCTTTCTTT. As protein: CATAPKDSRLGTEAFF.

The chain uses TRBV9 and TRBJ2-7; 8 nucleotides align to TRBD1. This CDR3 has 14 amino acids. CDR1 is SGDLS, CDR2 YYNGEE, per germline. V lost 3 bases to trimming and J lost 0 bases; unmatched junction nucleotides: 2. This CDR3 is CASSGGQDSYEQYF. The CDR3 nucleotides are TGTGCCAGCAGCGGGGGACAGGACTCCTACGAGCAGTACTTC.

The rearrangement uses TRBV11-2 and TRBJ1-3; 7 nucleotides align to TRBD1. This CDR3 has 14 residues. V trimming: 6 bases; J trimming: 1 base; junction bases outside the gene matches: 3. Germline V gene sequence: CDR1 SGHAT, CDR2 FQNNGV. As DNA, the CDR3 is TGTGCCAGCAGTTACAGGGGATCTGGAAACACCATATATTTT. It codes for CASSYRGSGNTIYF.

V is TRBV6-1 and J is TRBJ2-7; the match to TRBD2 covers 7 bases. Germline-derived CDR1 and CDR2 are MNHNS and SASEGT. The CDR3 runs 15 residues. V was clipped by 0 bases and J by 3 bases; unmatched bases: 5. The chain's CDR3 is CASSEASGTIYEQYF. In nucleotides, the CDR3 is TGTGCCAGCAGTGAAGCGTCCGGGACTATCTACGAGCAGTACTTC.

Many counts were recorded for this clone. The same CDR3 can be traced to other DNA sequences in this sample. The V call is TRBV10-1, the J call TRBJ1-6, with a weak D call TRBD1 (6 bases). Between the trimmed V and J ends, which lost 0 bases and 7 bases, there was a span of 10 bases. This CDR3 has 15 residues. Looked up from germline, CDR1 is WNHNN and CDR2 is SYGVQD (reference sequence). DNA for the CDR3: TGCGCCAGCAGTGAGTCGAGGACAGAGAATTCACCCCTCCACTTT. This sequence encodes CASSESRTENSPLHF.

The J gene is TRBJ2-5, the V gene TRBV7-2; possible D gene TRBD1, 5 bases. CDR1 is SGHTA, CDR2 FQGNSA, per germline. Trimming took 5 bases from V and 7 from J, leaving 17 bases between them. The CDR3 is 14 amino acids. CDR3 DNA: TGTGCCAGCAGCCCTCGCCCCCAGGGAACGACCCAGTACTTC. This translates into CASSPRPQGTTQYF. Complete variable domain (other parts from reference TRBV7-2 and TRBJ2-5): GAGVSQSPSNKVTEKGKDVELRCDPISGHTALYWYRQSLGQGLEFLIYFQGNSAPDKSGLPSDRFSAERTGGSVSTLTIQRTQQEDSAVYLCASSPRPQGTTQYFGPGTRLLVL.

The CDR3 bases are TGTGCCAGCAGCACGTGGACAGGAGCTGAAGCTTTCTTT. As protein: CASSTWTGAEAFF. The chain links TRBV9 to TRBJ1-1, with 7 bases fitting TRBD1. Germline CDR1 SGDLS, CDR2 YYNGEE. V lost 4 bases, J lost 6 bases, and 6 bases stayed unmatched. The CDR3 covers 13 residues.

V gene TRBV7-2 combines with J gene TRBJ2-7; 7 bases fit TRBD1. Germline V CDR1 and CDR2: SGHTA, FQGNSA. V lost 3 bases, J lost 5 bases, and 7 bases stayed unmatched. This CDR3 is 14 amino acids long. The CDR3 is CASSFDGQANEQYF. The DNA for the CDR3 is TGTGCCAGCAGCTTTGACGGACAGGCCAACGAGCAGTACTTC.

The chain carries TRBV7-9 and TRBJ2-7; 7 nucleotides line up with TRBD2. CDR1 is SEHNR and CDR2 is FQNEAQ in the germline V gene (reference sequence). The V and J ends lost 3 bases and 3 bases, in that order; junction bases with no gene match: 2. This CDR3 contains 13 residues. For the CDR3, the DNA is TGTGCCAGCAGCTTGGGAGGGATCTACGAGCAGTACTTC. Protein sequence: CASSLGGIYEQYF.

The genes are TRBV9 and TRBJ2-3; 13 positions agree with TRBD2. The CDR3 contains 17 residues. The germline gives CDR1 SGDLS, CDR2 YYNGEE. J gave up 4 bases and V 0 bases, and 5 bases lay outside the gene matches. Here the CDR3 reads CASSVGLAGGSADTQYF. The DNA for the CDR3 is TGTGCCAGCAGCGTAGGACTAGCGGGGGGTTCGGCAGATACGCAGTATTTT.

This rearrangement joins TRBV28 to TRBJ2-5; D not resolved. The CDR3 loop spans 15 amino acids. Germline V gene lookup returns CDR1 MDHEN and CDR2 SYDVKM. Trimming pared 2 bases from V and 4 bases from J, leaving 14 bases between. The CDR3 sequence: CASSLAGIRRETQYF. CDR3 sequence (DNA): TGTGCCAGCAGTTTAGCCGGTATCAGGCGAGAGACCCAGTACTTC. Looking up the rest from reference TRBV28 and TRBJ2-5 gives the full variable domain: DVKVTQSSRYLVKRTGEKVFLECVQDMDHENMFWYRQDPGLGLRLIYFSYDVKMKEKGDIPEGYSVSREKKERFSLILESASTNQTSMYLCASSLAGIRRETQYFGPGTRLLVL.

The CDR3 DNA sequence: TGTGCCAGCAGCCTCGGGACAGGCGGCGGCTACACCTTC. Translating it yields CASSLGTGGGYTF. The rearrangement joins TRBV7-2 to TRBJ1-2; TRBD1 aligns across 8 bases. The CDR3 is made up of 13 amino acids. Germline V gene lookup returns CDR1 SGHTA and CDR2 FQGNSA. Trimming at V came to 5 bases and at J to 8 bases, leaving 7 bases not matched to a gene.

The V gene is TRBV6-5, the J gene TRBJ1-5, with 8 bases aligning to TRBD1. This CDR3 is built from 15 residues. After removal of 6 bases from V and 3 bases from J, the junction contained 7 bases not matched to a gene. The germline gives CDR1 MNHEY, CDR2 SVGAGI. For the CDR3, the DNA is TGTGCCAGCAGCCGACAGGGGAGTCCCAATCAGCCCCAGCATTTT. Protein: CASSRQGSPNQPQHF.

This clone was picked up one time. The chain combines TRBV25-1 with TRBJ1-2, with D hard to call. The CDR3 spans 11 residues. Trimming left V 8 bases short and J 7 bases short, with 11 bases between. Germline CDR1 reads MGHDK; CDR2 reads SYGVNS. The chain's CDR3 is CASSLGSGYTF. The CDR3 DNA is TGTGCCAGCTCCCTGGGGAGTGGCTACACCTTC.

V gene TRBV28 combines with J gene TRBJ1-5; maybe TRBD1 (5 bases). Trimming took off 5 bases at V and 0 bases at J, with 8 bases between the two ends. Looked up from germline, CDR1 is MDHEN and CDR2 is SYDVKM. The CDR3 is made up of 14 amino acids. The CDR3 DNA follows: TGTGCCAGCAGTCTGACAGTTAGCAATCAGCCCCAGCATTTT. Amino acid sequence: CASSLTVSNQPQHF. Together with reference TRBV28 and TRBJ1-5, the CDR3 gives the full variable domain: DVKVTQSSRYLVKRTGEKVFLECVQDMDHENMFWYRQDPGLGLRLIYFSYDVKMKEKGDIPEGYSVSREKKERFSLILESASTNQTSMYLCASSLTVSNQPQHFGDGTRLSIL.